The clone carrying this TCR beta chain was recorded once. The data derive from a study of blood T cell repertoires in COVID-19. At the level of the study: The United States, Italy and Spain provided the acute and convalescent COVID-19 samples.

The assay was immunoSEQ multiplex PCR, and TCRdb's table has in-frame clones only and misses some. The table shows approximately 61,000 clones, with roughly 71% occurring only once. This CDR3 comprises 15 residues. Germline CDR1 is SGDLS and CDR2 is YYNGEE. Deletions cut 5 bases from V and 0 bases from J, with 14 bases between. The chain links TRBV9 to TRBJ1-1, with unresolved D. Sequencing was performed on peripheral blood. The sequence was obtained from a human donor in a cohort sampled during active COVID-19. The CDR3 sequence is CASSRDERVNTEAFF. The CDR3 DNA reads TGTGCCAGCAGTCGCGACGAGAGGGTGAACACTGAAGCTTTCTTT. The full variable domain, rest sourced from reference TRBV9 and TRBJ1-1, is DSGVTQTPKHLITATGQRVTLRCSPRSGDLSVYWYQQSLDQGLQFLIQYYNGEERAKGNILERFSAQQFPDLHSELNLSSLELGDSALYFCASSRDERVNTEAFFGQGTRLTVV.